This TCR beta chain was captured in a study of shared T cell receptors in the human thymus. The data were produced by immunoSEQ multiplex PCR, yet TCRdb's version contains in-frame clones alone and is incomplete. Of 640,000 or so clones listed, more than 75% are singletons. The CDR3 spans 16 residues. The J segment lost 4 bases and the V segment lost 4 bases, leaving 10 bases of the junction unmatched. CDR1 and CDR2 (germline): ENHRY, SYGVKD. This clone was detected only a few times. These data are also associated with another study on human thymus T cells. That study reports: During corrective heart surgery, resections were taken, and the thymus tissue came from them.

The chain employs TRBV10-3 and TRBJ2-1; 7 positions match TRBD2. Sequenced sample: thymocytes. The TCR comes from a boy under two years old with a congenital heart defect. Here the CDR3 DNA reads TGTGCCATCAGTGGGTCCGGGCGGGAGCTGTACAATGAGCAGTTCTTC. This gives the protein CAISGSGRELYNEQFF.